A selection of T cell receptor beta chains follows, all from one sample in a study of T cells in Graves' hyperthyroidism and ophthalmopathy. In TCRdb, the multiplex PCR reads were re-called with MiXCR into one record per CDR3 protein. This repertoire shows about 570,000 distinct CDR3 sequences, about 45% found once; its top ten account for 15% to 20%. The sample was peripheral blood or thyroid tissue (not recorded which). These receptors were collected from an adult woman with Graves' disease, either hyperthyroidism or ophthalmopathy (not recorded which). Both conserved end residues are part of each CDR3. D genes are given only for firm matches. Clone size is not always given. Where it is, it says once, few, many or a class for expanded clones.

>-|TRBD2|TRBV5-1|TRBJ2-5
TGCACCAGCAGCCGCCTGCGGGGGAGCGGGACCCAGTACTTC
CTSSRLRGSGTQYF
>few|-|TRBV18|TRBJ2-3
TGTGCCAGCTCACTCATACAGGCAGATACGCAGTATTTT
CASSLIQADTQYF
>many|-|TRBV7-8|TRBJ1-1
TGTGCCAGCAGCCGAGAGTCGAGTTTACCCGGTGTGGGCACTGAAGCTTTCTTT
CASSRESSLPGVGTEAFF
>few|TRBD1|TRBV20-1|TRBJ1-2
TGCAGTGCTAGAGTGACAGGGTTCTATGGCTACACCTTC
CSARVTGFYGYTF
>many|-|TRBV5-1|TRBJ1-5
TGCGCCAGCAGCTTGGGACCAGGAGATCGGCCCCAGCATTTT
CASSLGPGDRPQHF
>-|TRBD1|TRBV7-9|TRBJ1-4
TGTGCCAGCACCTCTACGACCGGGACAGAGAATGAAAAACTGTTTTTT
CASTSTTGTENEKLFF
>-|-|TRBV25-1|TRBJ1-6
TGTGCCAGCAGCAGCCAAGCTTGGGGGGTCTATTCACCCCTCCACTTT
CASSSQAWGVYSPLHF
>many|-|TRBV18|TRBJ1-2
TGTGCCAGCTCACCACTGAGGCTGCCCACCTTC
CASSPLRLPTF
>-|-|TRBV9|TRBJ1-1
TGTGCCAGCAGCGAAGTAGGGAGGAAGACGATGAACACTGAAGCTTTCTTT
CASSEVGRKTMNTEAFF
>many|-|TRBV19|TRBJ1-1
TGTGCCAGTAGTATCGGAGGGGTGGCGATGGAAGCTTTCTTT
CASSIGGVAMEAFF
>-|-|TRBV2|TRBJ2-1
TGTGCCAGCAGCTGGGGTAGCCACAATGAGCAGTTCTTC
CASSWGSHNEQFF
>-|TRBD1|TRBV9|TRBJ1-6
TGTGCCAGCAGCTCCCCCACAGGGGGCTCGGATTCACCCCTCCACTTT
CASSSPTGGSDSPLHF
>many|-|TRBV10-3|TRBJ1-5
TGTGCCATCAGTAGACAGGAGAATCAGCCCCAGCATTTT
CAISRQENQPQHF
>once|TRBD1|TRBV20-1|TRBJ1-1
TGCAGTGCTAGGCAACACAGGGGCACTGAAGCTTTCTTT
CSARQHRGTEAFF
>-|-|TRBV7-8|TRBJ2-7
TGTGCCAGCACCCAAGGGGGTGGGCGGGAGCAGTACTTC
CASTQGGGREQYF
>-|-|TRBV7-7|TRBJ2-7
TGTGCTAGCACCGGGCTGAAACCCTACGAGCAGTACTTC
CASTGLKPYEQYF
>-|-|TRBV10-3|TRBJ2-5
TGTGCCATCAGGCGACAGGTCGATCAGCCCCAGTACTTC
CAIRRQVDQPQYF
>-|-|TRBV6-9|TRBJ1-1
TGTGCCAGCAGTCATTCCTCGACAGGAACGAACACTGAAGCTTTCTTT
CASSHSSTGTNTEAFF
>-|-|TRBV10-2|TRBJ1-2
TGCGCCAGCACCGGACAGACCCACGCGGCGGGCTACACCTTC
CASTGQTHAAGYTF
>once|-|TRBV29-1|TRBJ1-2
TGCAGCGTAGGGACCGACCCTTGGGGCTACACCTTC
CSVGTDPWGYTF
>-|-|TRBV7-3|TRBJ2-7
TGTGCCAGCAGCCCCTTCGGCGGGGATGGCTACGAGCAGTACTTC
CASSPFGGDGYEQYF
>many|-|TRBV3-1|TRBJ2-5
TGTGCCAGCAGCCAAAGGGAGGCGACCCAGTACTTC
CASSQREATQYF
>many|-|TRBV4-1|TRBJ1-4
TGCGCCAGCAGCCTGACTAATGAAAAACTGTTTTTT
CASSLTNEKLFF
>few|TRBD2|TRBV12-3/TRBV12-4|TRBJ2-5
TGTGCCAGCAGTTTAGCAGGGACTAGCGACCAAGAGACCCAGTACTTC
CASSLAGTSDQETQYF
>-|-|TRBV27|TRBJ2-2
TGTGCCAGCAGTTTTGGAGGGGGTCCCGGGGAGCTGTTTTTT
CASSFGGGPGELFF
>-|-|TRBV9|TRBJ1-3
TGTGCCAGCAGCGTAGAAGCCGTTTGGTCTGGAAACACCATATATTTT
CASSVEAVWSGNTIYF
>once|TRBD1|TRBV20-1|TRBJ1-1
TGCAGTTCGAAGGGGGGACAGGGGGCTTTGGCTTTCTTT
CSSKGGQGALAFF